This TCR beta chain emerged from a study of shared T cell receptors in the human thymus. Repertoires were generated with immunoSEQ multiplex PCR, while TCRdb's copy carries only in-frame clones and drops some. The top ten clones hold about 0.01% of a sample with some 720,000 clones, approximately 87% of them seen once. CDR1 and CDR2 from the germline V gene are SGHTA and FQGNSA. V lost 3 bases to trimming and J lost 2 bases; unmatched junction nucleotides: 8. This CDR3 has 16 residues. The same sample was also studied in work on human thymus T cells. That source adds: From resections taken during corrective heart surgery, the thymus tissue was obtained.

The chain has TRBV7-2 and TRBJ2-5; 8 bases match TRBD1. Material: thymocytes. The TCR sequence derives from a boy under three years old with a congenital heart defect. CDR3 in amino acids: CASSFLTGGGQETQYF. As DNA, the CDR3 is TGTGCCAGCAGCTTCCTTACAGGGGGAGGTCAAGAGACCCAGTACTTC. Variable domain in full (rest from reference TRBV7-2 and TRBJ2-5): GAGVSQSPSNKVTEKGKDVELRCDPISGHTALYWYRQSLGQGLEFLIYFQGNSAPDKSGLPSDRFSAERTGGSVSTLTIQRTQQEDSAVYLCASSFLTGGGQETQYFGPGTRLLVL.